This T cell receptor beta chain originates from a study of T cells in Graves' hyperthyroidism and ophthalmopathy. At least ten counts were recorded for this clonotype. Germline lookup yields CDR1 DFQATT and CDR2 SNEGSKA (reference sequence). The germline V and J ends were trimmed by 6 bases and 6 bases, with 15 bases remaining between them. The CDR3 totals 13 residues. Amplification yielded TCR beta CDR3 regions, with RNA transcripts as the source. A first-round RT-PCR of the TCR CDR3 used the HTBI primer set. Via MiXCR, TCRdb re-called the multiplex PCR reads, giving one row per CDR3 protein. The sample holds some 580,000 distinct CDR3 sequences, 16% seen once.

This chain uses TRBV20-1 with TRBJ2-1; D gene unclear. The origin of this receptor is a woman between 40 and 50 years old with Graves' ophthalmopathy. Sample: blood. CDR3 bases: TGCAGTGCCTACCTACCGACCGGCAATGAGCAGTTCTTC. Amino acids: CSAYLPTGNEQFF.